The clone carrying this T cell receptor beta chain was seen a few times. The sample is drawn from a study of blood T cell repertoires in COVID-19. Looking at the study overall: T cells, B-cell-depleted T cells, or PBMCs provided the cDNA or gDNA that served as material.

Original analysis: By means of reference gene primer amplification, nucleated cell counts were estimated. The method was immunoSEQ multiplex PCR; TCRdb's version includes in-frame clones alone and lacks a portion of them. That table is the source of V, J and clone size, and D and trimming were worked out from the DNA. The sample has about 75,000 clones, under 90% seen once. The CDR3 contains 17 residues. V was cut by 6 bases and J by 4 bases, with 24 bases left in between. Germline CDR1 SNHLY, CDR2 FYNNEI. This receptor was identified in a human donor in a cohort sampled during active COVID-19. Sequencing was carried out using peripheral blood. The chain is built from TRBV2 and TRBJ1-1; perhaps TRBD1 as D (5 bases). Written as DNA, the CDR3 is TGTGCCAGCAGCGCTCCGGGGGGGACGACCGGGGGCACTGAAGCTTTCTTT. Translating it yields CASSAPGGTTGGTEAFF.